This T cell receptor (beta chain) was sequenced for a study of T cell responses to AZD1222 COVID-19 vaccine (dated by TCRdb to 2020 to 2022). The study in broad terms: AZD1222 recipients given second doses at about 4 weeks or at about 12 weeks were pooled, since spike-specific TCR depth and breadth were not found to differ between the two schedules. Trial participants were enrolled by age into subgroups of 18-55, 56-69 and 70-plus years, and about 150, 27 and 61 TCR-sequenced participants, respectively, were included in these subgroups. TCR sequencing was performed for fewer than 250 trial participants, of whom about 210 were given two doses of AZD1222 and some 26 were given two doses of MenACWY control vaccine. What the study reported, not specific to this receptor: The 56-69-year group was small, and its depth increase did not reach significance, likely because of low power. Conclusions about previously exposed vaccinees were limited because only six or seven AZD1222 recipients were SARS-CoV-2 seropositive at baseline. The whole spike protein was spanned by vaccine-associated CD4 TCRs, and dominant responses were seen in regions 160-218 and 743-854. After two AZD1222 doses, spike-specific TCR breadth and depth were significantly higher than at day 0 and than in MenACWY recipients. Participants were mostly white British, with more females than males. The authors suggested clonal diversity may have been underestimated. Because no day 14 peak-response samples were available, the repertoires could be characterized only after the peak T cell response. Reportedly, close to half of the unique spike-specific TCRs recognized epitopes lying outside the regions that are mutated in the B.1.351 and B.1.1.7 variants.

The time point label here, explained by the study, means: baseline before first vaccination. Vaccinee samples were obtained from the UK trials COV001 and COV002, which included a single-blind randomized controlled phase 2/3 trial of AZD1222 (ChAdOx1 nCoV-19) in healthy adults. For TCRbeta chain sequencing, PBMC samples from trial participants were taken at day 0 and at day 28 after the second dose. Of note for this clone: Its antigen is still unknown. No quality values exist for individual bases; no much larger clone is one base distant.

The CDR3 regions of human TCRbeta chains were subjected to immunosequencing. The study's own analysis went as follows. TCRs in the repertoires were matched against a reference library of SARS-CoV-2-specific TCRs that had been generated with the MIRA antigen-specificity platform. Breadth was defined as the fraction of unique TCRs that were SARS-CoV-2-associated, and depth was defined as the fraction of total T cells that were SARS-CoV-2-associated. Using the MIRA data, each spike-specific TCR was mapped to the spike region that the TCR reacts to and placed in a CD4 or CD8 class. Log10-transformed breadth and depth values were compared by one-way ANOVA with Sidak's multiple comparisons tests. What TCRdb holds here is the immuneACCESS table cut down to in-frame rearrangements. Part of the clones is not present; checked against another copy, under half of the missing clones reflect an unresolved V gene, and the others are unexplained. For V, J and clone size, that table is used; D and trimming come from the DNA. The sample yields 160,000 or so clones; around 93% were counted once. 1.5% to 2% of the sample comes from the top ten.

Sequences were derived from peripheral blood, sampled on day 0 of AZD1222 vaccination. The sequence came from an adult in good health.

The CDR3 region: CASAPRRGDSNQPQHF. The DNA sequence follows: TGTGCCAGTGCCCCAAGGCGAGGGGATAGCAATCAGCCCCAGCATTTT. The chain was built from TRBV19 and TRBJ1-5, with TRBD1 as a weak D call on 5 bases. CDR1 and CDR2 (LNHDA, SQIVND) derive from the germline V gene (reference sequence). V lost 8 bases and J lost 0 bases; the stretch between them is 17 bases long. From its cysteine to its phenylalanine, the CDR3 spans 16 amino acids. Only the CDR3 part of the read is kept: 48 bases, read in frame from the first base.